The present entry profiles one TCR beta chain with its context. What it binds is unknown. This CDR3 spans 15 amino acids. After removal of 2 bases from V and 1 base from J, the junction contained 3 bases not matched to a gene. This entry belongs to a study of OX40 agonist ivuxolimab in advanced cancers. For the study at large: Patients' therapy was ivuxolimab, an antibody that acts as an agonist of OX40 (CD134).

Systemic immunosuppression or a history of autoimmune disease excluded patients. General observations from the study: Clones of CD4+ and CD8+ blood T cells grew by week 6 at doses of 0.1 to 3.0 mg/kg.

The data were produced by immunoSEQ multiplex PCR, yet TCRdb's version contains in-frame clones alone and is incomplete. The sample includes about 83,000 clones, about 90% of them seen just once. Here the sequenced sample was CD4+ or CD8+ T cells sorted from blood, taken in a trial of the OX40 agonist ivuxolimab. The source is an adult with an advanced solid tumor such as melanoma, head and neck, liver or kidney cancer. The chain recombines TRBV23-1 with TRBJ2-3, with TRBD1 matching 7 bases. TRBV23-1 is an open reading frame, and its role is uncertain. The CDR3 nucleotides read TGCGCCAGCAGTCAAGACAGGGTTGGCACAGATACGCAGTATTTT. It codes for CASSQDRVGTDTQYF.